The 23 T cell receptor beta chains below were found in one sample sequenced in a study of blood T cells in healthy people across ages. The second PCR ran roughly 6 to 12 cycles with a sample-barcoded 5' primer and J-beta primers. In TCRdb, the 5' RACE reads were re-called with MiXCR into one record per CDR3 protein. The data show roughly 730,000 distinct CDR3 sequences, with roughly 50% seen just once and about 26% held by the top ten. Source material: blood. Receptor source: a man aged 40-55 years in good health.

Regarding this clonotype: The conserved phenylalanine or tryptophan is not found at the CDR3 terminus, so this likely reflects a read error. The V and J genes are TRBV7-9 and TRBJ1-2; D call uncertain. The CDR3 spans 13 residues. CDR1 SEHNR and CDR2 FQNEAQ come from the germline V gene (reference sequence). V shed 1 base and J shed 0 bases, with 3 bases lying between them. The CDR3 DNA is TGTGCCAGCAGCTTAGAGTCTAACTATGGCTACACCCTC. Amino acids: CASSLESNYGYTL.

CDR3 nucleotide sequence: TGTGCCAGCAGCGTAGTGGCAGGGGGCGGGAGCACTGAAGCTTTCTTT. It codes for CASSVVAGGGSTEAFF. The gene calls are TRBV9 and TRBJ1-1; 8 positions agree with TRBD1. CDR1 is SGDLS, CDR2 YYNGEE, per germline. V lost 0 bases to trimming and J lost 4 bases; unmatched junction nucleotides: 8. The CDR3 extends over 16 amino acids.

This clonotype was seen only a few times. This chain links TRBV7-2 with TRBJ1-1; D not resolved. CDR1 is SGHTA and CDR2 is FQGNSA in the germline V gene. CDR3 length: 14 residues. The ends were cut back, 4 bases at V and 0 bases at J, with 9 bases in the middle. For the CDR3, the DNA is TGTGCCAGCAGCTACTTAGGGTTGAACACTGAAGCTTTCTTT. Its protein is CASSYLGLNTEAFF.

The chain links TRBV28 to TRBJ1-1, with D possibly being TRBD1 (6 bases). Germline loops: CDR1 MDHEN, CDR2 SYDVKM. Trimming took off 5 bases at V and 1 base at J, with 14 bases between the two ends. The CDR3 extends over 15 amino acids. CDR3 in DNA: TGTGCCAGCAGTCTTACAGGGAATGGGAACACTGAAGCTTTCTTT. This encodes CASSLTGNGNTEAFF.

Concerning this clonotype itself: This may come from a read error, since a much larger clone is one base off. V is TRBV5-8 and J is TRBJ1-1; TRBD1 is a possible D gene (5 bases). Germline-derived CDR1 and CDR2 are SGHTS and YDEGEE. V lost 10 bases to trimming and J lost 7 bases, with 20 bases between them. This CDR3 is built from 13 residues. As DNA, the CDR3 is TGTGCCGGCCGCCGGGTCCAGGGCGGTGAAGCTTTCTTT. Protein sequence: CAGRRVQGGEAFF.

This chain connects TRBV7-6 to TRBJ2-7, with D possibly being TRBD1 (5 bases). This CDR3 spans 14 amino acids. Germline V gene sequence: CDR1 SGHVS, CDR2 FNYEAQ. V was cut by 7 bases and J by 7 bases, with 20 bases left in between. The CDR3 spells CASKGAASYDEQYF. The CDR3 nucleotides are TGTGCCAGCAAAGGGGCAGCTTCTTACGATGAGCAGTACTTC.

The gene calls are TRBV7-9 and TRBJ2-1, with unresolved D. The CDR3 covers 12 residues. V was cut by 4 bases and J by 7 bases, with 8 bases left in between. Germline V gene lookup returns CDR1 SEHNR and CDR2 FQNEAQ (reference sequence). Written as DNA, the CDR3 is TGTGCCAGCAGCTCGGACCCAAATGAGCAGTTCTTC. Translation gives CASSSDPNEQFF.

This CDR3 reads CASSQEGGAGNSPLHF. In DNA form, the CDR3 reads TGTGCCAGCAGCCAAGAAGGGGGCGCGGGGAATTCACCCCTCCACTTT. The chain recombines TRBV14 with TRBJ1-6, with TRBD1 matching over 7 bases. Germline V gene lookup returns CDR1 SGHDN and CDR2 FVKESK. V was clipped by 0 bases and J by 7 bases; unmatched bases: 6. The CDR3 is 16 residues long. Combining the CDR3 with reference TRBV14 and TRBJ1-6 gives the whole variable domain EAGVTQFPSHSVIEKGQTVTLRCDPISGHDNLYWYRRVMGKEIKFLLHFVKESKQDESGMPNNRFLAERTGGTYSTLKVQPAELEDSGVYFCASSQEGGAGNSPLHFGNGTRLTVT.

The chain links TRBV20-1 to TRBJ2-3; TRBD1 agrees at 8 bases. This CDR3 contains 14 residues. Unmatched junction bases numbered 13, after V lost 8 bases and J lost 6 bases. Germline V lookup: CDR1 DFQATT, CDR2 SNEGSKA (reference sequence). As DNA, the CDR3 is TGCAGTTCCGACAGGGGAGGATTTGGGGATACGCAGTATTTT. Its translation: CSSDRGGFGDTQYF.

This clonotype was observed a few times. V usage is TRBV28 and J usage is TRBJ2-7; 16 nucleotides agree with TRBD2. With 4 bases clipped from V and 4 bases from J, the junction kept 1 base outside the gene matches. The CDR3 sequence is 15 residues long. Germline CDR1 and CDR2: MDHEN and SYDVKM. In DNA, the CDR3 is TGTGCCAGCAGTTCGGGACTAGCGGGAGGGTACGAGCAGTACTTC. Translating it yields CASSSGLAGGYEQYF.

The CDR3 nucleotides are TGTGCCAGCAGTTTGTTCCCTAATGAAAAACTGTTTTTT. It yields the protein CASSLFPNEKLFF. This chain links TRBV27 with TRBJ1-4, with D uncertain. Germline lookup yields CDR1 MNHEY and CDR2 SMNVEV (reference sequence). The CDR3 is 13 amino acids. V was cut by 3 bases and J by 3 bases, with 5 bases left in between. The complete variable domain, with remaining parts taken from reference TRBV27 and TRBJ1-4, reads EAQVTQNPRYLITVTGKKLTVTCSQNMNHEYMSWYRQDPGLGLRQIYYSMNVEVTDKGDVPEGYKVSRKEKRNFPLILESPSPNQTSLYFCASSLFPNEKLFFGSGTQLSVL.

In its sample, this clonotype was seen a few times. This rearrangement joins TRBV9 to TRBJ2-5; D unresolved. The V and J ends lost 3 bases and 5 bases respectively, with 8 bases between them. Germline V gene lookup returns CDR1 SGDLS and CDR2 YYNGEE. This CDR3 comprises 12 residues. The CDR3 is CASSESSETQYF. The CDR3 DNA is TGTGCCAGCAGCGAGAGTAGTGAGACCCAGTACTTC.

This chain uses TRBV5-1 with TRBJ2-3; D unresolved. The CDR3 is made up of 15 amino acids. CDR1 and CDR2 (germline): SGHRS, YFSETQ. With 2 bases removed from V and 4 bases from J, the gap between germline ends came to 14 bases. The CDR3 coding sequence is TGCGCCAGCAGCTTCGACCGCAGCCCGTCAGATACGCAGTATTTT. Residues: CASSFDRSPSDTQYF.

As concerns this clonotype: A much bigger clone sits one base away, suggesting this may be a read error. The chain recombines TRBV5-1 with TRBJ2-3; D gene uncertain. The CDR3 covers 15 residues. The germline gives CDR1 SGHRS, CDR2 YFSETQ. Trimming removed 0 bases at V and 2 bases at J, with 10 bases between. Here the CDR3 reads CASSLDGTTTDTQYF. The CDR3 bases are TGCGCCAGCAGCTTGGACGGAACTACCACAGATACGCAGTATTTT. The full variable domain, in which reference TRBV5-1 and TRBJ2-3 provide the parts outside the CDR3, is KAGVTQTPRYLIKTRGQQVTLSCSPISGHRSVSWYQQTPGQGLQFLFEYFSETQRNKGNFPGRFSGRQFSNSRSEMNVSTLELGDSALYLCASSLDGTTTDTQYFGPGTRLTVL.

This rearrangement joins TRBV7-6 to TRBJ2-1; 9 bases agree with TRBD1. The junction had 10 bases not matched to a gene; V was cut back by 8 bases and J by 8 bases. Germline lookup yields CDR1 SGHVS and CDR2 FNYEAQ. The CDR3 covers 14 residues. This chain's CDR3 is CASEVGQGIHEQFF. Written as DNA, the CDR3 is TGTGCCAGCGAAGTGGGACAGGGAATCCATGAGCAGTTCTTC.

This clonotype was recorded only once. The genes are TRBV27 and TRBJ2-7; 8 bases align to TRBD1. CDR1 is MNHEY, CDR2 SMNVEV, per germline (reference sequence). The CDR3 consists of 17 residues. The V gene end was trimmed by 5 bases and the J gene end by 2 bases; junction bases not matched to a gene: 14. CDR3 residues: CASSPSAGDRTAYEQYF. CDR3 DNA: TGTGCCAGCAGTCCCTCGGCCGGGGACAGGACTGCCTACGAGCAGTACTTC.

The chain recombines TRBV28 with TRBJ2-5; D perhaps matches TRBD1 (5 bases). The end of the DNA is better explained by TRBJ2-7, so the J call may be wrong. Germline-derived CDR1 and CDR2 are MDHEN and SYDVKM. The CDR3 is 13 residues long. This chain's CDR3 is CASSLYQGTEQYF. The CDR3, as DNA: TGTGCCAGCAGTTTATACCAGGGTACCGAGCAGTACTTC.

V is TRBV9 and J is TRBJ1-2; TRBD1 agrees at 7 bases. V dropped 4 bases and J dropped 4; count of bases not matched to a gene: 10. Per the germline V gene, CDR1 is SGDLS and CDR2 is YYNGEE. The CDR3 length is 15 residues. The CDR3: CASSPQTGPVYGYTF. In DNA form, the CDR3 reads TGTGCCAGCAGCCCCCAGACAGGGCCCGTCTATGGCTACACCTTC.

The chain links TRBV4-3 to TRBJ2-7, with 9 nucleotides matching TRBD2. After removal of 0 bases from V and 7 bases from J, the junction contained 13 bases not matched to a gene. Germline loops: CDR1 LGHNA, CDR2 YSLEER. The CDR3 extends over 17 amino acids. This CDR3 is CASSQEGGRALRNEQYF. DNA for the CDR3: TGCGCCAGCAGCCAAGAAGGCGGGAGGGCCCTCCGCAATGAGCAGTACTTC.

The CDR3 protein is CASVPSGSIETQYF. The CDR3, as DNA: TGTGCCAGCGTTCCTAGCGGGAGTATTGAGACCCAGTACTTC. This chain uses TRBV12-3 or TRBV12-4 with TRBJ2-7; the match to TRBD2 covers 10 bases. The J call may be mistaken, given a closer DNA end match to TRBJ2-5. This CDR3 region has 14 residues.

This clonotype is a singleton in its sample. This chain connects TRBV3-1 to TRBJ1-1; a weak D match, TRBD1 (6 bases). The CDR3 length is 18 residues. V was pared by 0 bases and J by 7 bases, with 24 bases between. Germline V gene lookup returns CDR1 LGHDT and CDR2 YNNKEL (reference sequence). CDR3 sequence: CASSQERFGGPRFLEAFF. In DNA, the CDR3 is TGTGCCAGCAGCCAAGAAAGGTTCGGGGGGCCCCGATTCCTTGAAGCTTTCTTT. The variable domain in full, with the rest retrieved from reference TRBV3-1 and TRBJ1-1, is DTAVSQTPKYLVTQMGNDKSIKCEQNLGHDTMYWYKQDSKKFLKIMFSYNNKELIINETVPNRFSPKSPDKAHLNLHINSLELGDSAVYFCASSQERFGGPRFLEAFFGQGTRLTVV.

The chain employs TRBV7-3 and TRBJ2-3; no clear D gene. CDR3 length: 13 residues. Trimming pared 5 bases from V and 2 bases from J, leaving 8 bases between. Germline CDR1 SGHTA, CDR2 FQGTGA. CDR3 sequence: CASSPTPTDTQYF. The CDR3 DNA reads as TGTGCCAGCAGCCCGACTCCCACAGATACGCAGTATTTT.

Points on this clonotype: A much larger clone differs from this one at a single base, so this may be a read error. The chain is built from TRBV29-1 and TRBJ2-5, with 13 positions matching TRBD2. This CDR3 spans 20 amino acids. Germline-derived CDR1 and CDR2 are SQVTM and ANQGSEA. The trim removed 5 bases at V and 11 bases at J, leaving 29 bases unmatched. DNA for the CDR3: TGCAGCGTTATTGGATCCCCTTTAGGGACTAGCGGGGTCTGGGGGGATGAGCAGTACTTC. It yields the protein CSVIGSPLGTSGVWGDEQYF.